This T cell receptor beta chain originates from a study of identical twins. The ends were cut back, 4 bases at V and 3 bases at J, with 17 bases in the middle. The CDR3 totals 16 residues. Per the germline V gene, CDR1 is MNHEY and CDR2 is SVGEGT. This clonotype was seen a few times. Its matching antigen is unknown. Template switching added a universal primer binding site, and final cDNA carried unique molecular identifiers. TCRdb independently ran MiXCR on the 5' RACE reads; one entry per CDR3 protein. The repertoire holds more than 400,000 distinct CDR3 sequences, with roughly 15% as singletons. The study's findings and limits: Twins shared beta out-of-frame sequences in excess, but this excess was weaker. Abundant beta clonotypes from cord blood had fewer insertions, unlike memory repertoires, which showed none. Models predicted less out-of-frame TCR alpha sharing in monozygotic twins than was found.

The same sample was also used in a study of yellow fever vaccine responses in identical twins.

This clonotype was obtained from a woman between 18 and 29 years old in good health. The specimen was CD4+ T cells sorted from blood. The rearrangement uses TRBV6-2 or TRBV6-3 and TRBJ2-3; a weak D match, TRBD1 (6 bases). The CDR3: CASSSHRAHLTDTQYF. As DNA, the CDR3 is TGTGCCAGCAGTTCACACAGGGCCCATTTGACAGATACGCAGTATTTT.